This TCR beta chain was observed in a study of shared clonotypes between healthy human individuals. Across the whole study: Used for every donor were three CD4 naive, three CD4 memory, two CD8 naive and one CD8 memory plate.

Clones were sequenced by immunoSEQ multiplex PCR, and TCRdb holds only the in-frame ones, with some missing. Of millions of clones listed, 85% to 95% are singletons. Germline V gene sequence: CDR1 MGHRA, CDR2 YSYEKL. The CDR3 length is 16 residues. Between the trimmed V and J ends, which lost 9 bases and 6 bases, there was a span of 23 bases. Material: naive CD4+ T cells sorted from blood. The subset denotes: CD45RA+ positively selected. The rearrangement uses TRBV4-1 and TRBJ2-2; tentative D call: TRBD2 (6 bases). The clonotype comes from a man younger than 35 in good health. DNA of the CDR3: TGCGCCAGAGGGAACACGACTAGGGTTTCTCCCGGGGAGCTGTTTTTT. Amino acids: CARGNTTRVSPGELFF.